This TCR beta chain was identified in a study of blood T cell repertoires in COVID-19. The table came from immunoSEQ multiplex PCR; TCRdb's copy has only in-frame clones and leaves some out. The data show about 210,000 clones, 85% seen once. This clone was observed once. What was sequenced was peripheral blood. This TCR was recovered from a middle-aged man with COVID-19, enrolled during active disease.

The CDR3 DNA reads as TGTGCCAGCAGTGACCCCAGGGGGAGGTCGAAAAATGAAAAACTGTTTTTT. Translation gives CASSDPRGRSKNEKLFF. The chain employs TRBV6-1 and TRBJ1-4, with TRBD1 identical over 7 bases. The CDR3 covers 17 residues. Unmatched junction bases numbered 12, after V lost 3 bases and J lost 5 bases. The germline gives CDR1 MNHNS, CDR2 SASEGT.